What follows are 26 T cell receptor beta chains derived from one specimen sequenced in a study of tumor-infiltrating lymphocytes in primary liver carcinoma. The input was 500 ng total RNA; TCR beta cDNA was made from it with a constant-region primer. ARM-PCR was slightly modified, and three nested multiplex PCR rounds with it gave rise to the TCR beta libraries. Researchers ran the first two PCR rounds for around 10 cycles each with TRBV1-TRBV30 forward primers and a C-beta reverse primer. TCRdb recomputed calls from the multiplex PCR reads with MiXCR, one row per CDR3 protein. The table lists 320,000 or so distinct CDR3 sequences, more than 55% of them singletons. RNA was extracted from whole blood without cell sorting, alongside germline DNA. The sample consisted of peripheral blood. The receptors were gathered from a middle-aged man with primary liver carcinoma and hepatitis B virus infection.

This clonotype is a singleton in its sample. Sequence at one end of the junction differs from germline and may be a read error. The CDR3 DNA is TGCAGCGTTGATGCAGTGGGCGGGAACGCCGGGGAGCTGTTTTTT. Translating gives CSVDAVGGNAGELFF. The rearrangement joins TRBV29-1 to TRBJ2-2, with a weak D call TRBD2 (6 bases). Germline CDR1 is SQVTM and CDR2 is ANQGSEA. The CDR3 runs 15 residues.

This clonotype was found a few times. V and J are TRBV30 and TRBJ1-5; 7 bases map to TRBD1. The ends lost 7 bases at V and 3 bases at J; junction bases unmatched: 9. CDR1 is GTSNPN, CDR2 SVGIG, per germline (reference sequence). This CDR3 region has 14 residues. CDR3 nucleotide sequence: TGTGCCTTCGAGGGGGGACAGTACAATCAGCCCCAGCATTTT. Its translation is CAFEGGQYNQPQHF.

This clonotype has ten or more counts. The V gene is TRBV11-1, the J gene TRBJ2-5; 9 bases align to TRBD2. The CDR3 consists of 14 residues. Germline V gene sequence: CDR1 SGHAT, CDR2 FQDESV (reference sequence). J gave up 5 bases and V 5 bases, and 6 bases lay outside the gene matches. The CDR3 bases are TGTGCCAGCAGCATGCGGGAGGGCCGTGAGACCCAGTACTTC. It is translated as CASSMREGRETQYF.

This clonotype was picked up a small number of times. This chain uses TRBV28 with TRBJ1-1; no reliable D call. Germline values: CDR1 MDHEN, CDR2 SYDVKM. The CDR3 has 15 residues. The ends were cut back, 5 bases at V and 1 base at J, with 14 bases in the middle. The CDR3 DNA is TGTGCCAGCAGTCCCGCCCGACTGAAGAACACTGAAGCTTTCTTT. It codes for CASSPARLKNTEAFF.

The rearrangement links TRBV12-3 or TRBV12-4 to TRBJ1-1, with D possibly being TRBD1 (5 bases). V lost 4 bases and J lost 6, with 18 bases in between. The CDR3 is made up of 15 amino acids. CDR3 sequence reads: CASSSQGEGRSEAFF. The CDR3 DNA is TGTGCCAGCAGTTCCCAAGGAGAGGGACGATCTGAAGCTTTCTTT.

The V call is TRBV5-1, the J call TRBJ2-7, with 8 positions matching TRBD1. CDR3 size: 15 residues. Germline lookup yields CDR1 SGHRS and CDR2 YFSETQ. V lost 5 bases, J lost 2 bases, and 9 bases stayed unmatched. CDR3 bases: TGCGCCAGCAGGCGTGGGGACAGGACCACCTACGAGCAGTACTTC. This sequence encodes CASRRGDRTTYEQYF. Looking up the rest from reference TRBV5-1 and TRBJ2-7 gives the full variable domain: KAGVTQTPRYLIKTRGQQVTLSCSPISGHRSVSWYQQTPGQGLQFLFEYFSETQRNKGNFPGRFSGRQFSNSRSEMNVSTLELGDSALYLCASRRGDRTTYEQYFGPGTRLTVT.

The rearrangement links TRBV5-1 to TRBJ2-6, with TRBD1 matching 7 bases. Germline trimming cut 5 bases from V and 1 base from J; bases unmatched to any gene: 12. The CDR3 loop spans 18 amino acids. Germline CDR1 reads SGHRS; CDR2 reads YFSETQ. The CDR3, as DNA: TGCGCCAGCAGGTCCGGGACAGAGATCCGATCTGGGGCCAACGTCCTGACTTTC. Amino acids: CASRSGTEIRSGANVLTF.

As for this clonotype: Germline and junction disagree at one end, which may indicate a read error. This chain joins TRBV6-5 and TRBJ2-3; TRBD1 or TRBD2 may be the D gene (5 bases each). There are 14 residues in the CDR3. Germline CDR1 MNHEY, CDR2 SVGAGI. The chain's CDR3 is CATSYRDGKNTQYF. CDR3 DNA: TGTGCCACCAGTTACCGGGACGGAAAAAATACGCAGTATTTT.

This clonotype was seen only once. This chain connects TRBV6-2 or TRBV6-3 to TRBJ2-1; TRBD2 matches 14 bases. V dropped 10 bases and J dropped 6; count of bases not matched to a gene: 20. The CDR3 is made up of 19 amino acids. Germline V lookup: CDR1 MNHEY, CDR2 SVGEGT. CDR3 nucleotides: TGTGCCAACAAGGTCGCAGGGGAAAGACTAGCGGGAGGGGCCAATGAGCAGTTCTTC. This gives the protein CANKVAGERLAGGANEQFF.

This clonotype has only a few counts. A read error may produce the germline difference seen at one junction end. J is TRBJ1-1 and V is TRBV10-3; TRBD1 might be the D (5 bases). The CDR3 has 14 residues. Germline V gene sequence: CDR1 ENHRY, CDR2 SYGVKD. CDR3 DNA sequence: TGTACCATCAGTTACGACAGCGTGAACACTGAAGGTTTCTTT. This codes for CTISYDSVNTEGFF.

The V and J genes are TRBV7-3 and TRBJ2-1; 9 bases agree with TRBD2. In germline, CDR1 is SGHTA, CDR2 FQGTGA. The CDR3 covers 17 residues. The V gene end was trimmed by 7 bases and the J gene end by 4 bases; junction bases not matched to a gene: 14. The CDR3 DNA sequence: TGTGCCAGCAACCTAGCCCCTGTCGCGGGAGGGTACAATGAGCAGTTCTTC. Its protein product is CASNLAPVAGGYNEQFF.

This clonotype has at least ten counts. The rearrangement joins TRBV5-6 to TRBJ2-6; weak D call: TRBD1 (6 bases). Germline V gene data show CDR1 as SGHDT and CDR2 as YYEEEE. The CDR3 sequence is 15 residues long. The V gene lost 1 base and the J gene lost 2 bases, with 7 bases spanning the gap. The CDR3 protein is CASSLTGTGANVLTF. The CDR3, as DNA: TGTGCCAGCAGCTTGACAGGGACTGGGGCCAACGTCCTGACTTTC.

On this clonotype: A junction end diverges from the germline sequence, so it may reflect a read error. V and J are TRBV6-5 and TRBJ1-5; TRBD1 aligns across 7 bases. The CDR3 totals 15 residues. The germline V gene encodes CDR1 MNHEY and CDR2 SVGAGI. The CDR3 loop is CASRIHRGDRQPPHF. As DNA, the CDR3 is TGTGCCAGCAGAATCCACAGGGGTGACCGTCAGCCCCCGCATTTT.

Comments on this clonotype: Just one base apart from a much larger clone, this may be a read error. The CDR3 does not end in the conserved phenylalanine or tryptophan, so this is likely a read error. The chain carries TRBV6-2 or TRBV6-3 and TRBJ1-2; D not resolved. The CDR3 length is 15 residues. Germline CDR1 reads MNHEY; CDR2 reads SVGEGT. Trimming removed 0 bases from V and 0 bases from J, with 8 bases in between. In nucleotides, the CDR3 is TGTGCCAGCAGTTACTCTATCGCCGCTAACTATGGCTACACCTCC. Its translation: CASSYSIAANYGYTS.

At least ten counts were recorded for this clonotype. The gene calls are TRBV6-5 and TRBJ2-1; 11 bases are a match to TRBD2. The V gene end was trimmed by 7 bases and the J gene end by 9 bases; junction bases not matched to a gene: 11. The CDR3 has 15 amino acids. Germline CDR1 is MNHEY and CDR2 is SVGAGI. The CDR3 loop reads CASTLLAGVGGEQFF. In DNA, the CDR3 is TGTGCCAGCACCCTACTAGCGGGAGTCGGTGGTGAGCAGTTCTTC.

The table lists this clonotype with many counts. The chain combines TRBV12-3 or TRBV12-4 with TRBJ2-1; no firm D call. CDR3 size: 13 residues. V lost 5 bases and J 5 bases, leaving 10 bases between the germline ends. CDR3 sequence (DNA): TGTGCCAGCAGTATAAATAGGGACAATGAGCAGTTCTTC. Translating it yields CASSINRDNEQFF.

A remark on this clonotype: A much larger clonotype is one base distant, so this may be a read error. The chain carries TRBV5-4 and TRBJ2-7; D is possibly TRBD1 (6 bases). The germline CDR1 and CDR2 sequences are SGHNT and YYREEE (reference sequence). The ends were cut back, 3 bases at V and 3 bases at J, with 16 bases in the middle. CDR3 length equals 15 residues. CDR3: CASSSGTWANYEQYF. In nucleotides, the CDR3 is TGTGCCAGCAGCTCCGGGACATGGGCGAACTACGAGCAGTACTTC.

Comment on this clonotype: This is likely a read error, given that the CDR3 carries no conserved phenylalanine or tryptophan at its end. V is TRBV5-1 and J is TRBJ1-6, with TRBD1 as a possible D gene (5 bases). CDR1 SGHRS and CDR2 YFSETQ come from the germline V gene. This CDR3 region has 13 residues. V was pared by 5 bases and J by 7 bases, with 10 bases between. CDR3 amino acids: CASRGDENSPLHI. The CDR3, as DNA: TGCGCCAGCAGAGGGGACGAGAATTCACCCCTCCACATT.

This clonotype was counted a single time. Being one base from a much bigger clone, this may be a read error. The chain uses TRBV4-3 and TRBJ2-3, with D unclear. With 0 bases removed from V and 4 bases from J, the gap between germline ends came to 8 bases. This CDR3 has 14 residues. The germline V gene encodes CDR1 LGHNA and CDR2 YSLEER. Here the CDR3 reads CASSQELISDTQYF. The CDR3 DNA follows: TGCGCCAGCAGCCAAGAACTGATCTCAGATACGCAGTATTTT.

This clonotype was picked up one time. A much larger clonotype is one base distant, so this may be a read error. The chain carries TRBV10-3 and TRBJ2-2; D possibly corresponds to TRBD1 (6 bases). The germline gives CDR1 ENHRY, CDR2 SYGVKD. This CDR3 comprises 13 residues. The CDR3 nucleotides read TGTGCCATCAGGGGACACGACGCCGGGAAGCTGTTTTTT. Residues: CAIRGHDAGKLFF.

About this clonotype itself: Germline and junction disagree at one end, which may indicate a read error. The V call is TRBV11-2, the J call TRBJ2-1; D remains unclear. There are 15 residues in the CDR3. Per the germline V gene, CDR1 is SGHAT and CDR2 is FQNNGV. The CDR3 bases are TGTGCCAGCAGCTTAGATGGGGTGTACAACAATAAGCAGTTCTTC. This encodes CASSLDGVYNNKQFF.

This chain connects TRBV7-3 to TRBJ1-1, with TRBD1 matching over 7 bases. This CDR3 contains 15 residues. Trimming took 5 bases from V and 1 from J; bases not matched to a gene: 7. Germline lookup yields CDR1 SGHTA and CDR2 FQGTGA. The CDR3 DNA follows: TGTGCCAGCAGCCCGGCCGGGACAGAGAACACTGAAGCTTTCTTT. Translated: CASSPAGTENTEAFF.

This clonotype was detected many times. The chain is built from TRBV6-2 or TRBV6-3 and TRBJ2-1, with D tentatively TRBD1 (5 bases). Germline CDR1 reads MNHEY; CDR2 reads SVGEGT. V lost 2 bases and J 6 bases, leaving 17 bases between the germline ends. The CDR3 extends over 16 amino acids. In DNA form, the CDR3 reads TGTGCCAGCAGTTACGTTCGGCTAAGCACAGGCAATGAGCAGTTCTTC. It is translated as CASSYVRLSTGNEQFF.

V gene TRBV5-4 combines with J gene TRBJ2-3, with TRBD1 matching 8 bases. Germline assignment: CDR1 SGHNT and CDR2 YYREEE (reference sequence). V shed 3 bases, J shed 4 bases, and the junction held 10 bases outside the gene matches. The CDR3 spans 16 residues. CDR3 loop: CASSSAMGQEADTQYF. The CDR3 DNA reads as TGTGCCAGCAGCTCGGCCATGGGACAGGAGGCAGATACGCAGTATTTT.

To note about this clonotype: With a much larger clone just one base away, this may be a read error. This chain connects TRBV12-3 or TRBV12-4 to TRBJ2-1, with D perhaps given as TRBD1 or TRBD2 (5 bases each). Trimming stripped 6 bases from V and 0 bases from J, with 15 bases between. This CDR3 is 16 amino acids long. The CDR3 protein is CASRVWDGGSYNEQFF. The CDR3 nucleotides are TGTGCCAGCAGAGTATGGGACGGAGGCTCCTACAATGAGCAGTTCTTC.

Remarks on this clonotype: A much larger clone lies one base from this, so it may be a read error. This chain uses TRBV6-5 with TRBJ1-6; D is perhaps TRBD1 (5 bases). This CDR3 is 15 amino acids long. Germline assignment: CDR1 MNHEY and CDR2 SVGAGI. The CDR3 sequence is CTSSYMDTENSPLHF. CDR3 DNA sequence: TGTACCAGCAGTTACATGGACACGGAGAATTCACCCCTCCACTTT.